Listed here is a single T cell receptor beta chain. It lacks a known antigen. No quality values exist for individual bases; no much larger clone is one base distant. This entry comes from a study of shared T cell receptors in the human thymus listed by TCRdb under 2021. In the study overall: The study examined how self-reactive, shared T-cell receptor alpha chains are generated in the human thymus.

Trimming at the junction amounts to 4 bases on V and 6 bases on J, and the germline ends lie 9 bases apart. CDR1 MGHDK and CDR2 SYGVNS are derived from the germline V gene. The CDR3, cysteine through phenylalanine, is 13 amino acids long. The DNA shown is the 39-base CDR3, in frame from base 1. Receptor amplification or capture employed the immunoSEQ multiplex PCR assay. TCRdb holds this immuneACCESS table with in-frame rearrangements only. Some clones are missing; in checked studies, unresolved V genes explain under half, and the rest has no known cause. Recorded for this sample are about 710,000 clones; 80% to 90% of them occurred a single time. Clones ranked in the top ten supply over 0.008% of the sample. These sequences were also reported in another study, on human thymus T cells. Per that second paper: Immunologically healthy infants undergoing open corrective cardiac surgery for congenital heart defects in Finland were used as donors. Thymus tissue was obtained as surgical resects removed during corrective cardiac surgery. V and J gene segment usage appeared biased in both thymic and peripheral blood repertoires. According to the related research, thymic TCR repertoires were highly overlapping among unrelated individuals. The study used 7 or 8 infant thymus samples plus four related peripheral blood samples to characterize TCR alpha and beta repertoires. Donor ages ranging from about 6 to 244 days were recorded, and roughly six male and two female infants were included in the cohort. Thymocytes were released mechanically from tissue and stored at -70 °C as pellets of roughly 9-32 million cells. A QIAsymphony instrument was used to extract genomic DNA from frozen cell pellets. The immunoSEQ multiplex PCR assay was used to amplify the TCRB and TCRAD loci from a standardized amount of quality-controlled genomic DNA. The amplicons spanned the V(D)J region and were long enough to cover the CDR3 and allow V and J genes to be identified. The commercial immunoSEQ service was used to sequence amplicons on an Illumina platform. Primer bias and sequencing errors were corrected using previously described methods, and TCRAD and TCRB definitions followed the IMGT database. Repertoires were analysed with immunoSEQ Analyzer 3.0 and VDJTools, covering basic statistics, V/J segment usage, diversity estimates, rarefaction and pairwise overlap. To estimate diversity, the Chao1, ChaoE, Efron-Thisted, Shannon and inverse Simpson indices were applied, and diversity was also estimated on datasets down-sampled to the smallest sample. Repertoire overlap was assessed by strict matching of CDR3 nucleotide sequence, V gene and J gene, and clustering was done by Jaccard-based multidimensional scaling. On average, thymus samples gave 650,000 to 850,000 unique TCRB clonotypes, whereas blood samples gave around 84,000.

The sample comprised thymocytes. The TCR sequence derives from a boy in the first two years of life with a congenital heart defect. Donor details come from another sample of the same person, matched by shared clones. The chain joins TRBV25-1 to TRBJ1-4, with no reliable assignment of the D segment. The DNA is as follows: TGTGCCAGCAGTGTCGGTGTTCATGAAAAACTGTTTTTT. It is translated as CASSVGVHEKLFF.